What follows are 22 T cell receptor beta chains derived from one specimen sequenced in a study of blood T cell repertoires in COVID-19. The method was immunoSEQ multiplex PCR; TCRdb's version includes in-frame clones alone and lacks a portion of them. This table holds around 220,000 clones, around 84% found once. Sequencing used peripheral blood. Source of these receptors: a man aged 30-40 years with active or convalescent COVID-19.

CDR3 loop: CASSLSGGAGGYTF. As DNA, the CDR3 is TGTGCCAGCAGTTTATCAGGGGGCGCTGGTGGCTACACCTTC. The rearrangement links TRBV28 to TRBJ1-2; 8 bases align to TRBD1. Germline V gene sequence: CDR1 MDHEN, CDR2 SYDVKM. V was pared by 1 base and J by 7 bases, with 5 bases of the junction left unmatched. The CDR3 length is 14 residues.

J is TRBJ2-3 and V is TRBV24-1; 11 nucleotides align to TRBD2. V lost 4 bases and J lost 4; bases outside the gene matches: 6. CDR3 length: 16 amino acids. In germline, CDR1 is KGHDR, CDR2 SFDVKD. The chain's CDR3 is CATSDTGLAVADTQYF. DNA of the CDR3: TGTGCCACCAGTGACACGGGACTAGCGGTCGCAGATACGCAGTATTTT.

This rearrangement joins TRBV5-6 to TRBJ2-1, with a weak D call TRBD2 (6 bases). The V end lost 4 bases, the J end lost 3 bases, and 14 bases lay between the germline ends. This CDR3 has 15 amino acids. Germline assignment: CDR1 SGHDT and CDR2 YYEEEE. The CDR3 sequence is CASSPGTGSYNEQFF. CDR3 nucleotides: TGTGCCAGCAGCCCCGGGACTGGGAGCTACAATGAGCAGTTCTTC.

J is TRBJ2-6 and V is TRBV11-2; no reliable D call. The CDR3 is 15 residues long. Germline-derived CDR1 and CDR2 are SGHAT and FQNNGV. V shed 4 bases and J shed 0 bases, with 7 bases lying between them. CDR3 DNA: TGTGCCAGCAGCTCGCCGGTCTCTGGGGCCAACGTCCTGACTTTC. Translated: CASSSPVSGANVLTF.

CDR3 amino acids: CSVDEVYNEQFF. The DNA of the CDR3 is TGCAGCGTTGATGAGGTCTACAATGAGCAGTTCTTC. The chain uses TRBV29-1 and TRBJ2-1; D is uncertain. Trimming stripped 3 bases from V and 3 bases from J, with 6 bases between. The length of the CDR3 is 12 residues. The germline V gene encodes CDR1 SQVTM and CDR2 ANQGSEA.

This clone was counted only a few times. The CDR3 sequence is CASSLGERLSSYEQYF. CDR3 bases: TGTGCCAGCAGTTTAGGGGAGCGGCTCTCCTCCTACGAGCAGTACTTC. V is TRBV28 and J is TRBJ2-7, with TRBD2 as a possible D gene (5 bases). The CDR3 has 16 residues. Germline V gene sequence: CDR1 MDHEN, CDR2 SYDVKM. V gave up 2 bases and J gave up 0 bases, with 14 bases separating them.

The chain employs TRBV7-8 and TRBJ2-2; perhaps TRBD1 as D (5 bases). Between the trimmed V and J ends, which lost 0 bases and 6 bases, there was a span of 14 bases. The CDR3 contains 16 residues. Germline lookup yields CDR1 SGHVS and CDR2 FQNEAQ. The CDR3 spells CASSLARPGSAGELFF. CDR3 bases: TGTGCCAGCAGCTTAGCGCGGCCAGGGTCGGCCGGGGAGCTGTTTTTT.

The CDR3 sequence is CASRGRGTEAFF. The DNA for the CDR3 is TGTGCCAGCAGGGGGCGGGGAACTGAAGCTTTCTTT. The chain is built from TRBV27 and TRBJ1-1; weak D call: TRBD1 (5 bases). V dropped 6 bases and J dropped 5 bases, with 10 bases sitting between them. Germline values: CDR1 MNHEY, CDR2 SMNVEV (reference sequence). CDR3 length: 12 amino acids.

The V and J genes are TRBV19 and TRBJ1-5; D is possibly TRBD1 (5 bases). This CDR3 has 13 residues. Germline CDR1 reads LNHDA; CDR2 reads SQIVND (reference sequence). Trimming removed 7 bases at V and 7 bases at J, with 14 bases between. The CDR3 sequence is CASKPPKGQPQHF. CDR3 nucleotide sequence: TGTGCCAGTAAGCCCCCAAAGGGGCAGCCCCAGCATTTT.

This chain joins TRBV24-1 and TRBJ2-1, with D unresolved. This CDR3 is built from 15 residues. The V gene lost 0 bases and the J gene lost 4 bases, with 9 bases spanning the gap. The germline gives CDR1 KGHDR, CDR2 SFDVKD. DNA for the CDR3: TGTGCCACCAGTGATTTGGGTAGCAGATACAATGAGCAGTTCTTC. Its protein is CATSDLGSRYNEQFF.

The chain employs TRBV11-2 and TRBJ2-7; D gene uncertain. This CDR3 region has 14 residues. V lost 2 bases and J lost 1, with 9 bases in between. CDR1 is SGHAT, CDR2 FQNNGV, per germline. CDR3 nucleotide sequence: TGTGCCAGCAGCTTAAGCTTCGCGTCCTACGAGCAGTACTTC. Translating gives CASSLSFASYEQYF. The full variable domain, with the rest looked up from reference TRBV11-2 and TRBJ2-7, is EAGVAQSPRYKIIEKRQSVAFWCNPISGHATLYWYQQILGQGPKLLIQFQNNGVVDDSQLPKDRFSAERLKGVDSTLKIQPAKLEDSAVYLCASSLSFASYEQYFGPGTRLTVT.

The sample holds one count of this clone. CDR3: CASSLAGGLAEPYEQYF. The CDR3 bases are TGTGCCAGCAGCTTGGCGGGGGGACTAGCGGAACCCTACGAGCAGTACTTC. This sequence joins TRBV11-2 and TRBJ2-7; 11 bases are a match to TRBD2. CDR3 length equals 17 residues. Per germline, CDR1 SGHAT and CDR2 FQNNGV. V lost 3 bases to trimming and J lost 2 bases; unmatched junction nucleotides: 9.

V gene TRBV28 combines with J gene TRBJ1-4, with 11 bases matching TRBD1. This CDR3 contains 15 residues. Germline CDR1 MDHEN, CDR2 SYDVKM. J gave up 5 bases and V 6 bases, and 5 bases lay outside the gene matches. DNA for the CDR3: TGTGCCAGCAGAGAGGACAGGGGGCCAAATGAAAAACTGTTTTTT. It translates to CASREDRGPNEKLFF. Supplemented by reference TRBV28 and TRBJ1-4, the full variable domain reads DVKVTQSSRYLVKRTGEKVFLECVQDMDHENMFWYRQDPGLGLRLIYFSYDVKMKEKGDIPEGYSVSREKKERFSLILESASTNQTSMYLCASREDRGPNEKLFFGSGTQLSVL.

The J gene is TRBJ2-3, the V gene TRBV10-3, with D possibly being TRBD1 (6 bases). CDR1 is ENHRY, CDR2 SYGVKD, per germline. CDR3 length: 15 residues. Trimming left V 8 bases short and J 2 bases short, with 17 bases between. This chain's CDR3 is CAISSGDWDTDTQYF. CDR3 DNA: TGTGCCATCTCATCAGGGGATTGGGACACAGATACGCAGTATTTT.

This clone occurred once. V and J are TRBV18 and TRBJ1-6; the match to TRBD1 covers 9 bases. Germline CDR1 KGHSH, CDR2 LQKENI. CDR3 length: 16 amino acids. Trimming cost V 1 base and J 8 bases; bases outside gene matches: 6. The CDR3 loop reads CASSPRGQGGYSPLHF. CDR3 sequence (DNA): TGTGCCAGCTCACCACGGGGACAGGGAGGTTATTCACCCCTCCACTTT.

The CDR3 here is CASSQDWGGDTQYF. Here the CDR3 DNA reads TGTGCCAGCAGCCAAGATTGGGGCGGAGATACGCAGTATTTT. The chain carries TRBV3-1 (or the pseudogene TRBV3-2) and TRBJ2-3; perhaps TRBD1 as D (5 bases). This CDR3 region has 14 residues. V dropped 0 bases and J dropped 5 bases, with 9 bases sitting between them. Germline V gives CDR1 LGHDT, CDR2 YNNKEL (reference sequence).

This chain uses TRBV19 with TRBJ1-6; tentatively, D is TRBD1 (5 bases). Trimming stripped 3 bases from V and 6 bases from J, with 15 bases between. Per germline, CDR1 LNHDA and CDR2 SQIVND (reference sequence). The CDR3 totals 16 residues. For the CDR3, the DNA is TGTGCCAGTAGTATCTCGTCAGCAGGGCTTAATTCACCCCTCCACTTT. This sequence encodes CASSISSAGLNSPLHF.

The V and J genes are TRBV7-2 and TRBJ1-4, with D perhaps matching TRBD1 (5 bases). CDR3 length: 13 amino acids. CDR1 SGHTA and CDR2 FQGNSA come from the germline V gene. The CDR3 region has the DNA TGTGCAACCAGGCAGGGCCTTAATGAAAAACTGTTTTTT. Translated, it gives CATRQGLNEKLFF.

The chain carries TRBV13 and TRBJ2-7, with D perhaps matching TRBD2 (6 bases). The V end was cut by 0 bases, the J end by 4 bases, with 13 bases between. CDR1 and CDR2 (germline): PRHDT, FYEKMQ (reference sequence). The CDR3 spans 15 residues. The CDR3 DNA is TGTGCCAGCAGCTTAGGGCCTAGCGCAAAATACGAGCAGTACTTC. Residues: CASSLGPSAKYEQYF.

This chain links TRBV19 with TRBJ1-5, with TRBD1 identical over 7 bases. V dropped 6 bases and J dropped 5; count of bases not matched to a gene: 7. This CDR3 is built from 14 residues. Germline loops: CDR1 LNHDA, CDR2 SQIVND (reference sequence). CDR3 coding DNA: TGTGCCAGTAGGCAACAGGGGATTCATCAGCCCCAGCATTTT. It translates to CASRQQGIHQPQHF. The full variable domain, rest sourced from reference TRBV19 and TRBJ1-5, is DGGITQSPKYLFRKEGQNVTLSCEQNLNHDAMYWYRQDPGQGLRLIYYSQIVNDFQKGDIAEGYSVSREKKESFPLTVTSAQKNPTAFYLCASRQQGIHQPQHFGDGTRLSIL.

The chain has TRBV5-5 and TRBJ1-2; TRBD1 aligns across 7 bases. The germline V gene has CDR1 SGHKS and CDR2 YYEKEE (reference sequence). The CDR3 covers 17 residues. With V trimmed by 0 bases and J by 3 bases, 11 bases remained unmatched. Here the CDR3 DNA reads TGTGCCAGCAGCTTGGTTGGAGGGGGCCTAGGGGACTATGGCTACACCTTC. Protein: CASSLVGGGLGDYGYTF.

The CDR3 protein is CASSPSRGQTEAFF. CDR3 nucleotides: TGCGCCAGCAGCCCGAGCAGGGGGCAAACTGAAGCTTTCTTT. The chain links TRBV5-1 to TRBJ1-1; 8 nucleotides align to TRBD1. With 4 bases clipped from V and 5 bases from J, the junction kept 7 bases outside the gene matches. Germline-derived CDR1 and CDR2 are SGHRS and YFSETQ. CDR3 size: 14 residues.